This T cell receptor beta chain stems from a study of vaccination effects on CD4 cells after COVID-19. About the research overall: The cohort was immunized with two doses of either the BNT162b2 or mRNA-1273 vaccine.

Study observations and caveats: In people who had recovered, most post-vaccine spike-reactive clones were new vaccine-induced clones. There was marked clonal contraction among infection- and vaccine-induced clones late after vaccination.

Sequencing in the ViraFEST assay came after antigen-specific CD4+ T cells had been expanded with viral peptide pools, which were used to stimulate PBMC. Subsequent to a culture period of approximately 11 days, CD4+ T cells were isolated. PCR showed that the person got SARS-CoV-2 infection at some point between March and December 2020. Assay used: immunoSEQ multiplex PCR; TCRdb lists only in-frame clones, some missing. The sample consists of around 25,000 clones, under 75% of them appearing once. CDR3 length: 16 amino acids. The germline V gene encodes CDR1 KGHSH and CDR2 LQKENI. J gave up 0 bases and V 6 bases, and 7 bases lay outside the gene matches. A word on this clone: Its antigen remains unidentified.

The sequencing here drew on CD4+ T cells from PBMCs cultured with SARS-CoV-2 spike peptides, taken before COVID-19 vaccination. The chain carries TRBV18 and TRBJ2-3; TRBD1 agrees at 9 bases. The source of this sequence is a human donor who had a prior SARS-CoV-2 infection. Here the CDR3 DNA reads TGTGCCAGCTCGCTCACAGGGGGCTCTAGCACAGATACGCAGTATTTT. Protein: CASSLTGGSSTDTQYF.